Listed below are T cell receptor beta chains from one sample, sequenced in a study of blood T cell repertoires in COVID-19. Measured with immunoSEQ multiplex PCR; TCRdb has only the in-frame clones, and not every one. The sample yields about 190,000 clones, more than 70% seen once. The sample consisted of peripheral blood. The receptor set was obtained from a woman older than 75 with active or convalescent COVID-19. Both conserved end residues are trimmed from each CDR3. Where a row states a size, it is once, few, many or the class of an expanded clone; other rows omit it.

V gene,clone size,CDR3 protein
TRBV3-1/TRBV3-2,once,ASSRRSGTSGGAPVSTDTQY
TRBV23-1,once,ASSQGTGRKAF
TRBV6-2/TRBV6-3,NA,ASSLRTGSSNQPQH
TRBV11-2,NA,ASSRLSRARDYGYT
TRBV29-1,NA,SVETSGQTQY
TRBV2,few,ASSGARQETQY
TRBV15,NA,ATSRDYMRGGETQY
TRBV4-2,NA,ASSQVRGLAGGLNTGELF
TRBV7-2,NA,ASSTSGFYEQY
TRBV5-6,NA,ASSPGAGSPFEKLF
TRBV2,NA,ASIKDKNTEAF
TRBV19,NA,ASSIGQGRQPQH
TRBV5-5,NA,ASSARVRQPQH
TRBV10-3,few,AISESIGLASYEQY
TRBV11-2,NA,ASSLAPGGYEQY
TRBV3-1/TRBV3-2,once,ASSQDNDSVGKDTQY
TRBV2,few,ASRDRGEKLF
TRBV27,NA,ASRGTGFDTEAF
TRBV6-2/TRBV6-3,NA,ASSYPEWGLAGGRTYEQY
TRBV9,NA,ASSVVASGGPRVEQF
TRBV16,once,ASSQVSDSPLH
TRBV19,NA,ASSIRAGQGPEQY